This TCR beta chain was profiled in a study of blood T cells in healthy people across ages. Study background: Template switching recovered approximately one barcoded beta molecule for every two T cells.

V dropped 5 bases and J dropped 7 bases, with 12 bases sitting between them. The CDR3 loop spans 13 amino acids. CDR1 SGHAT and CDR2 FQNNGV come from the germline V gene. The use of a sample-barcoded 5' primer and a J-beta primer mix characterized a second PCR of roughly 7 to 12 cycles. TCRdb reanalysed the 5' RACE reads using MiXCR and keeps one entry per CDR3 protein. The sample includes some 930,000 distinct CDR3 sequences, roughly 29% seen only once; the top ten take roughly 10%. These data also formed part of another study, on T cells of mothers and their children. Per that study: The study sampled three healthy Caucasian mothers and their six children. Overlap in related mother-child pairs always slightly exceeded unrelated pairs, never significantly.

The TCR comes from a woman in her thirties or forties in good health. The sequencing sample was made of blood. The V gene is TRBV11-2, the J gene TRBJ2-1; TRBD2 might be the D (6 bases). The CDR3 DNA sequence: TGTGCCAGCAGCCACATGACTAGGAATGAGCAGTTCTTC. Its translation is CASSHMTRNEQFF.